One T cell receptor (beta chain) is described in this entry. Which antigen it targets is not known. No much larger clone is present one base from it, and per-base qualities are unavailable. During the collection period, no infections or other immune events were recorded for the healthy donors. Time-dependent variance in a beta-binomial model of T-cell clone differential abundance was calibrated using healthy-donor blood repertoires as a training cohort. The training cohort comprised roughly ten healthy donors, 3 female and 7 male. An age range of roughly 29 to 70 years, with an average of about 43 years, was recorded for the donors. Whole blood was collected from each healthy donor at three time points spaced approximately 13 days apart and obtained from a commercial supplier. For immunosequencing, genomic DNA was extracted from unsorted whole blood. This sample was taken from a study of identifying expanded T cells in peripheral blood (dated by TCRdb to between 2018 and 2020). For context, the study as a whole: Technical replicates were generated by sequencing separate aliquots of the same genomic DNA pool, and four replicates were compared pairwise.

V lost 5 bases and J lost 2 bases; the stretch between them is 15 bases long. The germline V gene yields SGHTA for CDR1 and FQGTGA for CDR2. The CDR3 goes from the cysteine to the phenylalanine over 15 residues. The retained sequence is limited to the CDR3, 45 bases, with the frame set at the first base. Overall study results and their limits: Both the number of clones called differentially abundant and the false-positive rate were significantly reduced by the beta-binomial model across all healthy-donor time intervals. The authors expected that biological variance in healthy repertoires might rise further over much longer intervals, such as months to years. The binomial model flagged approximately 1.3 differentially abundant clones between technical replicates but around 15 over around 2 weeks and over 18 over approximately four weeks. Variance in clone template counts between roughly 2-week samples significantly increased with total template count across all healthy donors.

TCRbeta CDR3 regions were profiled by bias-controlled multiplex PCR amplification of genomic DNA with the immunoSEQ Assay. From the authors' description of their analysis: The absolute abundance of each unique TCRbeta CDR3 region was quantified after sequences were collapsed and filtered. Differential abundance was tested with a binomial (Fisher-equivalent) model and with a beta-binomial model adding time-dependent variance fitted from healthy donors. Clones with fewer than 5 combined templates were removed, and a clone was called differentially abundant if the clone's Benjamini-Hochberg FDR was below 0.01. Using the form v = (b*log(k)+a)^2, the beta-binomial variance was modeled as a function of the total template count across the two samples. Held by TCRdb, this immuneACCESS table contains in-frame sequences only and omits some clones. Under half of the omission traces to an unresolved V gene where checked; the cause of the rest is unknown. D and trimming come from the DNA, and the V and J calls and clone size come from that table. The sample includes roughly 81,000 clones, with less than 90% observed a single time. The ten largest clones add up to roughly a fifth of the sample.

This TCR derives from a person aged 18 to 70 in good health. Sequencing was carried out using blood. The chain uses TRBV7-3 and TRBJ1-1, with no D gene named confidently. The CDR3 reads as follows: CASSPGGSPNTEAFF. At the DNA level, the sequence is TGTGCCAGCAGCCCTGGAGGGTCACCCAACACTGAAGCTTTCTTT.